Following are 17 T cell receptor beta chains from one sample sequenced in a study of blood T cell repertoires in COVID-19. Sequenced by immunoSEQ multiplex PCR; TCRdb stores in-frame clones only, minus some. Among about 170,000 clones listed, about four fifths were seen once. The specimen sequenced was peripheral blood. All receptors derive from a woman in her 70s who had recovered from COVID-19.

The V and J genes are TRBV21-1 and TRBJ1-1; TRBD1, as called in the table, went unchecked against the DNA. TRBV21-1 is termed a pseudogene. This CDR3 comprises 15 residues. The chain's CDR3 is CASSKGCRVSTEAFF. CDR3 in DNA: TGTGCCAGCAGCAAAGGATGCAGGGTGAGCACTGAAGCTTTCTTT.

The chain combines TRBV4-1 with TRBJ2-3, with TRBD2 matching over 14 bases. The junction had 5 bases not matched to a gene; V was cut back by 1 base and J by 5 bases. Germline V gene lookup returns CDR1 MGHRA and CDR2 YSYEKL. The CDR3 totals 17 residues. CDR3 residues: CASSQARLAGGGDTQYF. CDR3 DNA: TGCGCCAGCAGCCAAGCCCGACTAGCGGGAGGGGGAGATACGCAGTATTTT.

The rearrangement links TRBV14 to TRBJ2-6; tentatively, D is TRBD1 (6 bases). V lost 4 bases and J lost 0, with 16 bases in between. Germline CDR1 and CDR2: SGHDN and FVKESK. The CDR3 sequence is 18 residues long. The CDR3 DNA reads TGTGCCAGCAGCCCAAGAACAGGGTTGGGCTCTGGGGCCAACGTCCTGACTTTC. This translates into CASSPRTGLGSGANVLTF.

The rearrangement links TRBV6-5 to TRBJ2-5; TRBD1 matches 8 bases. There are 15 residues in the CDR3. CDR1 is MNHEY and CDR2 is SVGAGI in the germline V gene. Germline trimming cut 0 bases from V and 5 bases from J; bases unmatched to any gene: 5. CDR3 nucleotide sequence: TGTGCCAGCAGTTACTCCCCCCAGGGGGCGGAGACCCAGTACTTC. It yields the protein CASSYSPQGAETQYF.

This sequence joins TRBV20-1 and TRBJ1-2; weak D call: TRBD1 (5 bases). With 4 bases removed from V and 10 bases from J, the gap between germline ends came to 13 bases. The V gene's germline CDR1 is DFQATT and CDR2 SNEGSKA (reference sequence). The CDR3 length is 11 residues. The CDR3 bases are TGCAGTGCTACCCCAGGGAGGTCCTACACCTTC. Its protein is CSATPGRSYTF.

This clone was seen only a few times. The gene calls are TRBV3-1 (or the pseudogene TRBV3-2) and TRBJ2-2; no reliable D call. There are 14 residues in the CDR3. The germline V and J ends were trimmed by 4 bases and 1 base, with 7 bases remaining between them. Germline V gives CDR1 LGHDT, CDR2 YNNKEL (reference sequence). CDR3 amino acids: CASSLGRNTGELFF. CDR3 sequence (DNA): TGTGCCAGCAGCCTTGGCCGGAACACCGGGGAGCTGTTTTTT.

The table lists this clone with many counts. The rearrangement links TRBV19 to TRBJ1-2; TRBD1 agrees at 8 bases. Trimming took 9 bases from V and 4 from J; bases not matched to a gene: 13. The CDR3 loop spans 15 amino acids. Germline V gene data show CDR1 as LNHDA and CDR2 as SQIVND (reference sequence). The CDR3 DNA is TGTGCCAGCACTCCGACAGGGGACTTATTCTATGGCTACACCTTC. This codes for CASTPTGDLFYGYTF. Using reference TRBV19 and TRBJ1-2 for the parts outside the CDR3, the full variable domain is DGGITQSPKYLFRKEGQNVTLSCEQNLNHDAMYWYRQDPGQGLRLIYYSQIVNDFQKGDIAEGYSVSREKKESFPLTVTSAQKNPTAFYLCASTPTGDLFYGYTFGSGTRLTVV.

J is TRBJ2-1 and V is TRBV6-2 or TRBV6-3; possible D gene TRBD1, 6 bases. Trimming cost V 2 bases and J 1 base, with 9 bases left between them. CDR1 MNHEY and CDR2 SVGEGT come from the germline V gene. The CDR3 is made up of 15 amino acids. CDR3 residues: CASSYGQGSYNEQFF. CDR3 bases: TGTGCCAGCAGTTACGGGCAGGGGTCCTACAATGAGCAGTTCTTC.

This clone was recorded once. J is TRBJ2-1 and V is TRBV20-1; 9 bases line up with TRBD2. J was trimmed by 10 bases and V by 3 bases; bases with no gene match: 16. The CDR3 covers 16 residues. In germline, CDR1 is DFQATT, CDR2 SNEGSKA (reference sequence). The CDR3 loop is CSASSAYGGGAEEQFF. The CDR3 region has the DNA TGCAGTGCTAGTTCTGCCTATGGCGGGGGGGCCGAAGAGCAGTTCTTC.

This clone was seen a handful of times. At one end, the junction sequence differs from germline, possibly due to a read error. The chain is built from TRBV7-7 and TRBJ1-6, with D possibly matching TRBD1 (6 bases). CDR1 and CDR2 from the germline V gene are SSHAT and FNYEAQ (reference sequence). CDR3 size: 15 residues. The CDR3 loop reads CASSSNRVRGSPLHF. The CDR3 DNA reads as TGTGCTAGCAGCTCCAACAGGGTTAGGGGTTCACCCCTCCACTTT.

The chain has TRBV24-1 and TRBJ2-1; 7 bases are a match to TRBD1. With V trimmed by 10 bases and J by 2 bases, 10 bases remained unmatched. Germline values: CDR1 KGHDR, CDR2 SFDVKD. This CDR3 spans 15 amino acids. The CDR3 DNA sequence: TGTGCCACATCCTGGGGACAGCCCCCCTACAATGAGCAGTTCTTC. This encodes CATSWGQPPYNEQFF.

V gene TRBV9 combines with J gene TRBJ2-7, with 7 nucleotides matching TRBD1. This CDR3 comprises 14 residues. Germline lookup yields CDR1 SGDLS and CDR2 YYNGEE. The junction had 4 bases not matched to a gene; V was cut back by 0 bases and J by 4 bases. The CDR3 sequence is CASSVGKGAYEQYF. The CDR3 coding sequence is TGTGCCAGCAGCGTAGGTAAGGGGGCGTACGAGCAGTACTTC.

The chain combines TRBV5-1 with TRBJ2-5, with 8 bases lining up with TRBD1. Germline CDR1 and CDR2: SGHRS and YFSETQ. This CDR3 has 13 residues. The V gene end was trimmed by 9 bases and the J gene end by 4 bases; junction bases not matched to a gene: 8. DNA for the CDR3: TGCGCCACAAGGACAGGGTCGGGAGAGACCCAGTACTTC. Translating it yields CATRTGSGETQYF.

This chain connects TRBV30 to TRBJ1-2; TRBD1 is a possible D gene (6 bases). The V gene lost 3 bases and the J gene lost 8 bases, with 16 bases spanning the gap. Germline V gene lookup returns CDR1 GTSNPN and CDR2 SVGIG (reference sequence). The CDR3 is 13 amino acids. CDR3 in amino acids: CAWRGPARGGYTF. In DNA form, the CDR3 reads TGTGCCTGGAGGGGTCCCGCCAGGGGAGGCTACACCTTC. Full variable domain (missing parts from reference TRBV30 and TRBJ1-2): SQTIHQWPATLVQPVGSPLSLECTVEGTSNPNLYWYRQAAGRGLQLLFYSVGIGQISSEVPQNLSASRPQDRQFILSSKKLLLSDSGFYLCAWRGPARGGYTFGSGTRLTVV.

This chain's CDR3 is CASSPPWASAGQETQYF. The CDR3 nucleotides are TGTGCCAGCTCACCGCCGTGGGCTAGCGCGGGCCAAGAGACCCAGTACTTC. The V call is TRBV18, the J call TRBJ2-5, with D tentatively TRBD2 (6 bases). This CDR3 has 17 amino acids. Trimming pared 3 bases from V and 1 base from J, leaving 18 bases between. Germline values: CDR1 KGHSH, CDR2 LQKENI.

The V call is TRBV5-1, the J call TRBJ2-5; 7 bases line up with TRBD1. The CDR3 runs to 14 residues. J lost 2 bases, V lost 0 bases, and 1 base had no gene match. From germline, CDR1 is SGHRS and CDR2 YFSETQ. The CDR3 region has the DNA TGCGCCAGCAGCTTGGGGACAGGACAAGAGACCCAGTACTTC. Translating it yields CASSLGTGQETQYF.

V and J are TRBV7-7 and TRBJ2-1; TRBD1 is a possible D gene (5 bases). The length of the CDR3 is 13 residues. The V and J ends lost 4 bases and 5 bases respectively, with 9 bases between them. Germline V CDR1 and CDR2: SSHAT, FNYEAQ (reference sequence). DNA for the CDR3: TGTGCCAGCAGCTCAGACAGAGACAATGAGCAGTTCTTC. Amino acids: CASSSDRDNEQFF.